This T cell receptor (beta chain) was profiled in a study of shared clonotypes between healthy human individuals. Findings of the study overall: The genetic and exposure-history diversity represented was limited by few donors.

On this clone itself: Its matching antigen is unknown.

Subsets obtained from CD4+ cells comprised CD45RA+ naive and CD45RA-negative memory cells. Germline V gives CDR1 MDHEN, CDR2 SYDVKM. V trimming: 5 bases; J trimming: 3 bases; junction bases outside the gene matches: 4. The CDR3 is 14 residues long. The authors ran the assay at deep level. The table came from immunoSEQ multiplex PCR; TCRdb's copy has only in-frame clones and leaves some out. The sample records fewer than 3 million clones, roughly 92% being singletons. The sample was naive CD4+ T cells from PBMCs. Subset of the sample: CD45RA+ positively selected. This sequence originates from a man between 18 and 29 years old in good health. Some clones in this sample may be carry-over from other donors' samples. The chain couples TRBV28 to TRBJ1-3; 7 bases agree with TRBD1. CDR3 amino acids: CASSPGTVGNTIYF. The CDR3 DNA is TGTGCCAGCAGTCCGGGGACAGTTGGAAACACCATATATTTT.